This TCR beta chain was sequenced for a study of Graves' ophthalmopathy and Graves' hyperthyroidism (dated by TCRdb to the late 2010s). The study in broad terms: Peripheral blood was collected at initial diagnosis, prior to any treatment. The study used TCR beta repertoire signatures to distinguish Graves' ophthalmopathy from Graves' hyperthyroidism and to predict progression to ophthalmopathy. In total, approximately 130 blood samples were TCR-sequenced: fewer than 50 ophthalmopathy, roughly 77 hyperthyroidism and some 17 hyperthyroidism-to-ophthalmopathy patients. An independent validation cohort comprised some 19 hyperthyroidism patients and around 16 patients who later progressed from hyperthyroidism to ophthalmopathy. Following sample collection, hyperthyroidism patients were given methimazole at a starting dose of 30 mg daily, and ophthalmopathy patients were given high-dose intravenous methylprednisolone. The 100 or so discovery patients were divided at random into training and test sets in a 7:3 ratio. In five or six hyperthyroidism patients, the T-cell repertoires found in thyroid tissue were compared with those found in blood. To explore V-J signatures that separate ophthalmopathy from hyperthyroidism, a discovery set of about a hundred patients was enrolled, consisting of 43 with ophthalmopathy and roughly 57 with stable hyperthyroidism.

General findings and caveats noted by the study authors: No statistical method was used to predetermine the sample size, and group allocation was not hidden from the investigators. Ophthalmopathy was separated from stable hyperthyroidism by the 13-signature model with about 88% sensitivity and roughly 82% specificity in cross-validation and with 80%/75% in the test set. In validation, the model predicted ophthalmopathy progression with less than 71% sensitivity and around 72% specificity; some 13 predicted patients were CT-confirmed with GO in a median of 6.5 months. Most expanded thyroid clonotypes with a frequency above 0.001 also appeared in blood, which suggests that blood repertoires may reflect the immune response in the thyroid.

A patient counted as having stable hyperthyroidism if there was no progression to ophthalmopathy within 18 months of follow-up. The hyperthyroidism patients were 18 to 65 years old and newly diagnosed, with a disease duration of less than 2 months. Patients were excluded if they had other autoimmune diseases, uncontrolled infections, pregnancy or lactation. Clinical symptoms, serum thyroxine, TRAb, thyroid ultrasound and orbital computed tomography formed the basis of the diagnosis. PBMCs were isolated from 7.5 to 10 ml of fresh peripheral blood by Ficoll-Paque density gradient centrifugation. Trizol reagent was used to extract the total RNA, and its quality was then checked on an Agilent 2100 Bioanalyzer. This clonotype was seen repeatedly, ten times or more. Its antigen remains unidentified. Nothing much larger sits one base from this clone, and base qualities are not available. Trimming costs V 0 bases and J 6 bases, and their ends lie 6 bases apart. Taken from cysteine to phenylalanine, the CDR3 has 14 residues. CDR3 DNA only is kept here, 42 bases in frame from base 1. CDR1 is given as LGHDT and CDR2 as YNNKEL, both from the germline V gene (reference sequence).

For repertoire sequencing, TCR beta CDR3 regions were amplified from RNA transcripts. The first round of RT-PCR was done with HTBI primers and the Qiagen OneStep RT-PCR kit, and was followed by a second round of multiplex PCR, then size selection and purification. Sequencing of the libraries was carried out on an Illumina HiSeq2000 in paired-end mode with 100 bp reads. Per the original workflow: SOAPnuke was used to process the reads, removing any read that contained adapters or uncalled bases, had a mean Phred below 15, or lacked an exact match to the constant primer or identifier. High-quality paired reads were merged with COPE v1.2.5. Each unique nucleotide sequence was defined as a clonotype, and clonotypes were aligned to IMGT TRB V, D and J references with MiTCR v1.1. The analysis was limited to V-J combinations with a frequency above 0.0001, which together covered around 99% of the repertoires. For each V-J combination, a TCR clonal expansion and chaos score was defined as the ratio of F50 clonal expansion to chaos observed in the TCRdist matrix. Welch's t-statistics and random forest were used to narrow the features down to over ten V-J combinations, which were then fed into a naive Bayes classifier. Thyroid-blood repertoire similarity was quantified with the Morisita-Horn index. TCRdb trimmed public reads at Q25 via fastp, called clones via MiXCR and kept in-frame beta chains. When rows share a CDR3 protein, they turn into one entry using the most common DNA and genes. The V and J calls and clone size are TCRdb's, not the authors'. A total of hundreds of thousands of distinct CDR3 sequences appear in this sample, 22% of them only once. The ten biggest clones cover roughly 7.4% of the sample.

The sample consisted of peripheral blood. The source is a young woman with stable Graves' hyperthyroidism. Some clones in this sample may be carry-over from other donors' samples. Donor details come from another sample of the same person, matched by shared clones. The chain is encoded by TRBV3-1 joined to TRBJ1-6; the D gene remains uncertain. The CDR3 protein sequence reads: CASSQDRFNSPLHF. In nucleotide form, the sequence is TGTGCCAGCAGCCAAGACAGGTTTAATTCACCCCTCCACTTT.